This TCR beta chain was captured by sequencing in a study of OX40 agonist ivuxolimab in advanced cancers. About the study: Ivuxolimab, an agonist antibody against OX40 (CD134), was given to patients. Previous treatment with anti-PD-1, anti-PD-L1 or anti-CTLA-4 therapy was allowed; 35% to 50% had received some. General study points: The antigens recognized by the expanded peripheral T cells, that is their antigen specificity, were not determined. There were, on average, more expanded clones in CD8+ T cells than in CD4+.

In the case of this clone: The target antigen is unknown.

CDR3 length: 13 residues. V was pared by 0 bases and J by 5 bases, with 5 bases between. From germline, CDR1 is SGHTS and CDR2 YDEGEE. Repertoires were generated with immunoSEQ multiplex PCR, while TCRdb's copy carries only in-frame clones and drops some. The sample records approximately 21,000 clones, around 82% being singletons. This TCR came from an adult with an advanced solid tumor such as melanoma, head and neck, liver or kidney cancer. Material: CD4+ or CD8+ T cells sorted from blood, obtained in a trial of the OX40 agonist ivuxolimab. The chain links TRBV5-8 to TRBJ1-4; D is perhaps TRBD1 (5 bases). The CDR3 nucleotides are TGTGCCAGCAGCTTGGACAGGAATGAAAAACTGTTTTTT. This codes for CASSLDRNEKLFF.